This T cell receptor (beta chain) was profiled in a study of long-term antiretroviral therapy in people with HIV. Study-wide findings and caveats: The study found narrower CDR3 length ranges in HIV repertoires than in controls.

With survey level as its setting, the immunoSEQ assay was v3.0. Target depth was 40,000-50,000 T-cell genomes per sample. The repertoire was sequenced with immunoSEQ multiplex PCR; TCRdb's copy has only in-frame clones and lacks some. In the table there are 30,000 to 40,000 clones, roughly 80% of which are singletons. Worth noting for this clone: Its antigen is unidentified.

Each HIV-infected participant was given treatment in the United States. Until DNA extraction, the samples held between 1-10 million cryopreserved PBMC. This CDR3 has 15 residues. Germline-derived CDR1 and CDR2 are SQVTM and ANQGSEA. V dropped 6 bases and J dropped 2; count of bases not matched to a gene: 10. The sequencing here drew on unsorted PBMCs, taken 1.5 years after starting antiretroviral therapy. The sequence came from a man aged 18 to 30 with HIV. This chain joins TRBV29-1 and TRBJ2-3; 8 nucleotides line up with TRBD2. In DNA form, the CDR3 reads TGCAGCGTCGCCCCGGGAGGGGCTGCCACAGATACGCAGTATTTT. This sequence encodes CSVAPGGAATDTQYF.